The clone carrying this T cell receptor (beta chain) was detected many times. Amplification of TCR beta used genomic DNA extracted from peripheral blood. The data derive from a study of T cell repertoires in aging, cancer and after chemotherapy. Study overall: Six age groups, ranging from 30 or younger to 70 or older, included the donors. Repeat sampling of healthy donors over several months to years showed clear clonal overlap. About 8.1 million TCR reads made up the full dataset.

The CDR3 has 13 residues. V shed 7 bases and J shed 8 bases, with 14 bases lying between them. CDR1 is SGHTA and CDR2 is FQGNSA in the germline V gene. Rearranged V-D-J TRB sequences were amplified with a mixed TRB-A/B primer pool. Via MiXCR, TCRdb re-called the multiplex PCR reads, giving one row per CDR3 protein. The sample records 15,000 or so distinct CDR3 sequences, about 20% being singletons. This clonotype was obtained from a human donor in good health. V gene TRBV7-2 combines with J gene TRBJ1-4, with unresolved D. Sequenced input: blood. CDR3 residues: CASTPGVKEKLFF. CDR3 DNA sequence: TGTGCCAGCACCCCCGGGGTAAAAGAAAAACTGTTTTTT.